In its sample, the clone carrying this TCR beta chain was seen many times. As yet, its antigen is unknown. Between the trimmed V and J ends, which lost 5 bases and 1 base, there was a span of 15 bases. CDR3 length: 14 amino acids. The germline V gene has CDR1 GTSNPN and CDR2 SVGIG (reference sequence). The time point here: newly diagnosed GD, antithyroid drugs for less than 3 months. Making the TCR library involved RNA that had been extracted from PBMCs. Construction of TCR beta libraries relied on iRepertoire HTBI primers and on Arm-PCR targeting CDR3 regions. TCRdb reprocessed the multiplex PCR reads with MiXCR, giving one entry per CDR3 protein. The sample holds some 490,000 distinct CDR3 sequences; around 12% are singletons and the top ten take roughly 8.2%. This entry comes from a study of regulatory T cells in long-lasting Graves disease. On the study more broadly: Under 3 months of antithyroid drugs had been taken by newly diagnosed Graves' patients. Study-level findings and limits: Sharing of public clonotypes was greater in persistent patients (about 2,500) than in new patients (around 890).

These data were likewise used in another study, on T cells in Graves' hyperthyroidism and ophthalmopathy. That paper adds: In the blood, most expanded thyroid clonotypes above 0.001 appeared as well.

The source material was peripheral blood mononuclear cells (PBMCs), sampled at new diagnosis, from a patient treated with antithyroid drugs. This clonotype was obtained from a woman aged 25 to 39 with Graves disease. This rearrangement joins TRBV30 to TRBJ2-7, with D maybe TRBD2 (6 bases). The CDR3 here is CAWQPPGRSYEQYF. DNA of the CDR3: TGTGCCTGGCAACCCCCAGGGAGGTCCTACGAGCAGTACTTC.